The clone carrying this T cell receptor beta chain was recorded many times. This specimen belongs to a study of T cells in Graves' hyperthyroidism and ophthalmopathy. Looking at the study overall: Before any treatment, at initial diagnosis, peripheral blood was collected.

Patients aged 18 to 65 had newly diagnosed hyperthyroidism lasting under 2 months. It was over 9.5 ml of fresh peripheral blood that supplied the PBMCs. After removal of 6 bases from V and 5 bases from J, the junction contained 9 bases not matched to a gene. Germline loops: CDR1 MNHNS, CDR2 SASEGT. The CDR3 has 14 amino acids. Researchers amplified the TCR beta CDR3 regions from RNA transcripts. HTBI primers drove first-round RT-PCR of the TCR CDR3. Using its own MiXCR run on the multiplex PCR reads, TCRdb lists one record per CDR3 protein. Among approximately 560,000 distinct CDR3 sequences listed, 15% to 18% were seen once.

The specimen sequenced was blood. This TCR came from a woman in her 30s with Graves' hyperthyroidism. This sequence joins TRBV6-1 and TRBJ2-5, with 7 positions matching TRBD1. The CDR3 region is CASRKKGAGETQYF. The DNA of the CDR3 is TGTGCCAGCAGGAAAAAGGGGGCCGGGGAGACCCAGTACTTC.